This T cell receptor beta chain was obtained from a study of shared clonotypes between healthy human individuals. Study results and limitations: Only blood samples were collected, and tissue repertoires likely differ. Sequencing depth was expected to influence donor clonotype sharing.

A remark on this clone: Its antigen is as yet unknown.

Produced via immunoSEQ multiplex PCR; TCRdb's table is partial and in-frame only. Altogether about 1.1 million clones are present, approximately 80% being singletons, with the ten largest covering around 0.47%. The length of the CDR3 is 13 residues. Germline V gene sequence: CDR1 MNHNY, CDR2 SVGAGI (reference sequence). V lost 5 bases to trimming and J lost 3 bases, with 11 bases between them. This sequence was found in a man younger than 35 in good health. Some clones in this sample may be carry-over from other donors' samples. The specimen sequenced was memory CD4+ T cells from PBMCs. Subset here: CD45RA-negative fraction. The chain recombines TRBV6-6 with TRBJ2-7; D may match TRBD1 or TRBD2 (5 bases each). In nucleotides, the CDR3 is TGTGCCAGCAGTCGGGGCAGATACTACGAGCAGTACTTC. The encoded protein is CASSRGRYYEQYF.